The following is a TCR beta chain sequence with its context. The PCR used 60 Vbeta and 13 Jbeta primers. The table came from immunoSEQ multiplex PCR; TCRdb's copy has only in-frame clones and leaves some out. Of under 140,000 clones in the sample, around three quarters were seen once. This sample is part of a study of cytomegalovirus exposure and HLA in healthy donors. About the study: Sequencing of roughly 180 million T cells in an earlier analysis found 100 million or so unique TCR beta sequences. The study's early data release held some 85 million unique TCRs from HLA-typed donors.

The sequence came from a woman aged 25 to 39 in good health and CMV-seronegative. The sample consisted of PBMCs.

In nucleotides, the CDR3 is TGTGCCAGCAGCCTCCGACTAGCGGGAGGCTACAATGAGCAGTTCTTC. It encodes CASSLRLAGGYNEQFF. The genes are TRBV7-2 and TRBJ2-1, with 13 bases matching TRBD2. With V trimmed by 5 bases and J by 3 bases, 4 bases remained unmatched. CDR3 length: 16 residues. CDR1 is SGHTA and CDR2 is FQGNSA in the germline V gene.